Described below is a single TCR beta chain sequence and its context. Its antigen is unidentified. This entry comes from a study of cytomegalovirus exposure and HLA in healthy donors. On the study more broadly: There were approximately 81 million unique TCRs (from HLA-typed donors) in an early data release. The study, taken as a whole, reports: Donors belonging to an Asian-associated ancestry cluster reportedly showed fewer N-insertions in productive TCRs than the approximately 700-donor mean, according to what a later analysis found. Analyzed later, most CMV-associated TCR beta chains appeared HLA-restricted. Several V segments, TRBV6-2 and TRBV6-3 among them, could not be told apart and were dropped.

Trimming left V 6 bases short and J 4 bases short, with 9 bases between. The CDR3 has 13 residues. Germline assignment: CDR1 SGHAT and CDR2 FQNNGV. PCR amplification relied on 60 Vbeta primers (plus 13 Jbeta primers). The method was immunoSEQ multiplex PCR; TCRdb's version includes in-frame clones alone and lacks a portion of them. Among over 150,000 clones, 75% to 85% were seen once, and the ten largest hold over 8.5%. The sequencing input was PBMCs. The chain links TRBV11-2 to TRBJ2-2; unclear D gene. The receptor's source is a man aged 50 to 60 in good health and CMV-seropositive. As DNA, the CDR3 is TGTGCCAGCAGGGTCCTGCGCACCGGGGAGCTGTTTTTT. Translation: CASRVLRTGELFF.